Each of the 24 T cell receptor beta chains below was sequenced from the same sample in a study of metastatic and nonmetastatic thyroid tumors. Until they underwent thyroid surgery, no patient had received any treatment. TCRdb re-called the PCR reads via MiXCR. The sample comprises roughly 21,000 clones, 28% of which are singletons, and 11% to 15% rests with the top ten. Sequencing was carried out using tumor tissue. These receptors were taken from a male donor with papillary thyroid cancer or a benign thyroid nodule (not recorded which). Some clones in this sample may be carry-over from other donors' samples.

The CDR3 sequence: CASSSRGFGGSGLETQYF. CDR3 nucleotide sequence: TGTGCCAGCAGCTCCCGAGGATTTGGCGGGTCTGGTTTAGAGACCCAGTACTTC. V gene TRBV9 combines with J gene TRBJ2-5, with D possibly being TRBD2 (5 bases). The V end was cut by 4 bases, the J end by 4 bases, with 26 bases between. This CDR3 has 18 residues. The germline CDR1 and CDR2 sequences are SGDLS and YYNGEE.

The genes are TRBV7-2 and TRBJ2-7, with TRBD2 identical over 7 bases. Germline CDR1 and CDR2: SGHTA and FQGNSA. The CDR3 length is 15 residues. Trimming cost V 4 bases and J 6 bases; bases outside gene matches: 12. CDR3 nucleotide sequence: TGTGCCAGCAGCTCCTATGGACGGGGGGAGGGCGAGCAGTACTTC. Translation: CASSSYGRGEGEQYF.

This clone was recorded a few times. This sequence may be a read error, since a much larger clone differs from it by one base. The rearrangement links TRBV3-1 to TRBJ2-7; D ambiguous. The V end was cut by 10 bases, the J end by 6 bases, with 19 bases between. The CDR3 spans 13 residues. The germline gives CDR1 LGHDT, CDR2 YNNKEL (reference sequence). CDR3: CATSPTVSVEQYF. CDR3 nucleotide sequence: TGTGCCACCTCCCCCACGGTGTCGGTCGAGCAGTACTTC.

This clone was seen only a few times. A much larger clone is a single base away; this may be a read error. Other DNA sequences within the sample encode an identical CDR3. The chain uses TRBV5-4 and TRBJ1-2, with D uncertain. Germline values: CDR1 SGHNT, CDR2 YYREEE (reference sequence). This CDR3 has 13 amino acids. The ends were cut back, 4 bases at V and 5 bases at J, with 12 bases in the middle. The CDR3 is CASSRIGQYGYTF. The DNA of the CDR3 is TGTGCCAGCAGCAGGATCGGTCAATATGGCTACACCTTC.

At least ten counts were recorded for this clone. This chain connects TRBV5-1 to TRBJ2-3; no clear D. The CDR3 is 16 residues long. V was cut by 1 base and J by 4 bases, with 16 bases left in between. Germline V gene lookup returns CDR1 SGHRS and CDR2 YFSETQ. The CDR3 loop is CASSLYTAGGADTQYF. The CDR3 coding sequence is TGCGCCAGCAGCTTGTATACCGCCGGCGGAGCAGATACGCAGTATTTT.

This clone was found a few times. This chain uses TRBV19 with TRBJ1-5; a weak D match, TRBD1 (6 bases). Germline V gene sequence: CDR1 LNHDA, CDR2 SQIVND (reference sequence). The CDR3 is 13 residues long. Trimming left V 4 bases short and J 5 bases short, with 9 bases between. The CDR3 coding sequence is TGTGCCAGTAGTACCAGGGGAGATCAGCCCCAGCATTTT. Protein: CASSTRGDQPQHF. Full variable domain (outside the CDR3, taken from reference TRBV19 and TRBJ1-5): DGGITQSPKYLFRKEGQNVTLSCEQNLNHDAMYWYRQDPGQGLRLIYYSQIVNDFQKGDIAEGYSVSREKKESFPLTVTSAQKNPTAFYLCASSTRGDQPQHFGDGTRLSIL.

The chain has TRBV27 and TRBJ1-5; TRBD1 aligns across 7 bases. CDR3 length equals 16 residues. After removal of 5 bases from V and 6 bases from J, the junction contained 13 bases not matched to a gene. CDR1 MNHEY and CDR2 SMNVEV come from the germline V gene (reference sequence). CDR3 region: CASSKTGEMSFQPQHF. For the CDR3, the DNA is TGTGCCAGCAGTAAAACAGGGGAAATGAGTTTTCAGCCCCAGCATTTT.

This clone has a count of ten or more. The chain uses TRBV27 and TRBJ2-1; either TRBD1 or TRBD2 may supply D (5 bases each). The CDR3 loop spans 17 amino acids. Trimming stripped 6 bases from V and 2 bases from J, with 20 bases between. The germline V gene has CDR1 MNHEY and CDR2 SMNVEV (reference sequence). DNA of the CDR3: TGTGCCAGCAGCTGGGGGACCCCTGACGCTGCCTACAATGAGCAGTTCTTC. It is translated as CASSWGTPDAAYNEQFF.

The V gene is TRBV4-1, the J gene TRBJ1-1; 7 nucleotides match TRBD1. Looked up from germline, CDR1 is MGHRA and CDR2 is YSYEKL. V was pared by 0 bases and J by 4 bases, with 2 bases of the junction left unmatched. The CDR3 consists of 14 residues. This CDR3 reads CASSQDEGATEAFF. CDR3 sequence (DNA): TGCGCCAGCAGCCAAGATGAGGGGGCCACTGAAGCTTTCTTT.

The CDR3 DNA follows: TGTGCCAGCAGCTTGGGGACAGACATTGTCTACACCTTC. Amino acid sequence: CASSLGTDIVYTF. V is TRBV7-2 and J is TRBJ1-2; 7 nucleotides line up with TRBD1. The CDR3 covers 13 residues. Unmatched junction bases numbered 8, after V lost 3 bases and J lost 10 bases. Germline-derived CDR1 and CDR2 are SGHTA and FQGNSA. The whole variable domain, remainder taken from reference TRBV7-2 and TRBJ1-2, is GAGVSQSPSNKVTEKGKDVELRCDPISGHTALYWYRQSLGQGLEFLIYFQGNSAPDKSGLPSDRFSAERTGGSVSTLTIQRTQQEDSAVYLCASSLGTDIVYTFGSGTRLTVV.

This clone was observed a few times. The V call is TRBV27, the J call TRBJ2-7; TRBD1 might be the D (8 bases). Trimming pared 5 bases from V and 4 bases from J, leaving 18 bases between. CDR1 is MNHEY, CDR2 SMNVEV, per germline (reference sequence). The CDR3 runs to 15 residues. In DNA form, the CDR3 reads TGTGCCAGCAGTATCACAGGGGGGGGGTTTTACGAGCAGTACTTC. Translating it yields CASSITGGGFYEQYF.

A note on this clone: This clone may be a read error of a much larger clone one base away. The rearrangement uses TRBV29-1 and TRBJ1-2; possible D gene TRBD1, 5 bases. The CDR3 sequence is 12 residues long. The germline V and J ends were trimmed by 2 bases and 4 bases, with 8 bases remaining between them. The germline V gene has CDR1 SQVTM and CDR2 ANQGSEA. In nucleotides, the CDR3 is TGCAGCGTTGAATTTGGGGCCTATGGCTACACCTTC. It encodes CSVEFGAYGYTF.

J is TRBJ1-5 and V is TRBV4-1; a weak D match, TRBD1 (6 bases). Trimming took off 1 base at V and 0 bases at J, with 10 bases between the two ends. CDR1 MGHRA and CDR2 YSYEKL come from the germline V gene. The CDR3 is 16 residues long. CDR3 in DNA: TGCGCCAGCAGCCAAGGTAGGGGGAATAGCAATCAGCCCCAGCATTTT. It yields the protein CASSQGRGNSNQPQHF.

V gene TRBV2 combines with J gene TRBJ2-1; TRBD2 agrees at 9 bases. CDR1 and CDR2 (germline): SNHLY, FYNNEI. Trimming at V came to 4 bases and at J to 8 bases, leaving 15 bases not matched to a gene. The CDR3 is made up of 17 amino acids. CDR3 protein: CASSVWREGQISDEQFF. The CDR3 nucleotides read TGTGCCAGCAGTGTTTGGCGGGAGGGCCAGATTAGTGATGAGCAGTTCTTC.

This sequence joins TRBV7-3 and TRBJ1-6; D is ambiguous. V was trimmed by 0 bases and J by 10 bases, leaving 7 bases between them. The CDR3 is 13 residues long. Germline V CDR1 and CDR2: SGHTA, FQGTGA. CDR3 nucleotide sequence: TGTGCCAGCAGCTTAACCGGGAGATCACCCCTCCACTTT. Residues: CASSLTGRSPLHF.

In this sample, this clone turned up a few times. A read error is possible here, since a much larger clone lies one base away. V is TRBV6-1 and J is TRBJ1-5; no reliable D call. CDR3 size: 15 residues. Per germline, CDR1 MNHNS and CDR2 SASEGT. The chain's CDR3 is CASSLVGSSNQPEHF. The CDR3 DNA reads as TGTGCCAGCAGTCTCGTGGGGAGTAGCAATCAGCCCGAGCATTTT.

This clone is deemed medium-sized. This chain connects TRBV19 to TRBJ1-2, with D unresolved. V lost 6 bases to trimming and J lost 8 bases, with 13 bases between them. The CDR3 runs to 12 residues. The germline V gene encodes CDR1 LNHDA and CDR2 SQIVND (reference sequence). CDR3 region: CASSPPGWGYTF. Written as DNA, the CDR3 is TGTGCCAGTAGCCCCCCGGGTTGGGGCTACACCTTC.

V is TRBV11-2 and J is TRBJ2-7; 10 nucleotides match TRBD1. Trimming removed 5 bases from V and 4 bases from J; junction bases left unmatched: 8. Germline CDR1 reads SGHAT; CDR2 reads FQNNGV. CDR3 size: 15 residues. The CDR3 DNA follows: TGTGCCAGCAGCCCGGACAGGGGGGATTTTTACGAGCAGTACTTC. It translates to CASSPDRGDFYEQYF.

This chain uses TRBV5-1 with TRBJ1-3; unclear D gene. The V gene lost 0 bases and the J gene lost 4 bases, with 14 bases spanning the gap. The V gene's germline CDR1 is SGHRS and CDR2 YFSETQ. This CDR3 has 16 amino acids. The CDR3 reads CASSLAGSQRGNTIYF. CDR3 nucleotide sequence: TGCGCCAGCAGCTTGGCCGGGTCCCAGAGAGGAAACACCATATATTTT. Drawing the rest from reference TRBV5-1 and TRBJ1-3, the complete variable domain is KAGVTQTPRYLIKTRGQQVTLSCSPISGHRSVSWYQQTPGQGLQFLFEYFSETQRNKGNFPGRFSGRQFSNSRSEMNVSTLELGDSALYLCASSLAGSQRGNTIYFGEGSWLTVV.

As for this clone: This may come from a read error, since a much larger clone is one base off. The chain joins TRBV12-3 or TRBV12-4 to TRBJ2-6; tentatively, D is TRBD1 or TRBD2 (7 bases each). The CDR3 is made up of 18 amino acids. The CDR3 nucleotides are TGTGCCAGCAGTTTAGCGCAGGGGGGGGCCTCTGGGGCCAACGTCCTGAATTTC. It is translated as CASSLAQGGASGANVLNF.

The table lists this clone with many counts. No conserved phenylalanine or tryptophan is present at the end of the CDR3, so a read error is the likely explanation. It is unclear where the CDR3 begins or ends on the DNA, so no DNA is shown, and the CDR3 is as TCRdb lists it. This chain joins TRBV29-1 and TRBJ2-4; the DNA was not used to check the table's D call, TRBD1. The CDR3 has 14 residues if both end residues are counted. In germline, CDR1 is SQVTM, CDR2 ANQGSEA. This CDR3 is CSVEGYRDRASGVP.

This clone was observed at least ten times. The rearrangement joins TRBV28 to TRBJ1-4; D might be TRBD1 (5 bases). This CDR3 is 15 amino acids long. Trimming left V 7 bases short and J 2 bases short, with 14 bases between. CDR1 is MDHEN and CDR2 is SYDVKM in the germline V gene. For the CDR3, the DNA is TGTGCCAGCACCAAAAGTGGGGGGACTAATGAAAAACTGTTTTTT. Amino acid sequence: CASTKSGGTNEKLFF.

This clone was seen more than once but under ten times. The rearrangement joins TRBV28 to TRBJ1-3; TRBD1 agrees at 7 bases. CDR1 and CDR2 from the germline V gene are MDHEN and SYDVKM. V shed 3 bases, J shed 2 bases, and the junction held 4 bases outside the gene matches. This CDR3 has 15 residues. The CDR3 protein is CASSFPGQTGNTIYF. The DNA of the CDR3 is TGTGCCAGCAGTTTTCCGGGACAGACTGGAAACACCATATATTTT.

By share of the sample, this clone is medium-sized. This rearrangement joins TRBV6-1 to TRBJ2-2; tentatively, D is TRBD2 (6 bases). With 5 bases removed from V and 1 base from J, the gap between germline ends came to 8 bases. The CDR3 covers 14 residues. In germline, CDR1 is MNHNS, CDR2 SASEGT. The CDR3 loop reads CASSWGGNTGELFF. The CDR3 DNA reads TGTGCCAGCAGTTGGGGAGGGAACACCGGGGAGCTGTTTTTT.